This T cell receptor (beta chain) emerged from a study of T cell repertoires in cytomegalovirus infection. The wider study: Public TCR beta signatures marked donors with CMV infection and the matching HLA.

This clonotype showed up many times. What it binds is not known. Study findings and constraints: Predominance within the ex vivo response was attributable to HLA-C-restricted CMV-specific TCR beta clonotypes. Pooled public TCR beta family frequency picked out CMV carriers with the relevant HLA.

Looked up from germline, CDR1 is SGHTA and CDR2 is FQGTGA. This CDR3 comprises 16 residues. The V end lost 5 bases, the J end lost 0 bases, and 14 bases lay between the germline ends. TCRdb fed the reads into MiXCR, producing one record per CDR3 protein. The sample contains about 240,000 distinct CDR3 sequences, 6.5% of which appear only once. Source material: PBMCs. This clonotype originated in a human donor in good health (CMV status not recorded). Some clones in this sample may be carry-over from other donors' samples. The V call is TRBV7-3, the J call TRBJ2-1, with D tentatively TRBD2 (6 bases). CDR3 DNA: TGTGCCAGCAGCATAGATAGCGGTGCCTCCTACAATGAGCAGTTCTTC. Its translation: CASSIDSGASYNEQFF.